The entry that follows covers one T cell receptor beta chain sequence. The sample comes from a study of T cell responses to AZD1222 COVID-19 vaccine. Clones were read by immunoSEQ multiplex PCR, and TCRdb kept only the in-frame ones, dropping some. In the table there are around 120,000 clones, approximately 90% of which are singletons. This TCR derives from an adult in good health. The sequencing here drew on peripheral blood, taken on day 0 of AZD1222 vaccination.

CDR3 in DNA: TGTGCCAGCAGCCAAGTGGCGGGACAGCTTAACTATGGCTACACCTTC. It is translated as CASSQVAGQLNYGYTF. The V call is TRBV3-1 (or the pseudogene TRBV3-2), the J call TRBJ1-2, with 7 bases fitting TRBD1. Per germline, CDR1 LGHDT and CDR2 YNNKEL (reference sequence). The V and J ends lost 1 base and 1 base, in that order; junction bases with no gene match: 6. This CDR3 comprises 16 residues.